This TCR beta chain was profiled in a study of blood T cell repertoires in COVID-19. The overall study: Acute-phase and convalescent COVID-19 samples originated in the United States, Italy and Spain. PBMCs, B-cell-depleted T cells, or T cells were the source of the cDNA or gDNA that made up the material.

Authors' analysis steps: Researchers report that nucleated cell counts were estimated from reference gene primer amplification. This table comes from immunoSEQ multiplex PCR, and its TCRdb copy is limited to in-frame clones, with some not included. Clone size and V and J calls were adopted from that table, with D and trimming inferred from the DNA. The table records roughly 150,000 clones, around 82% of them present only once. V shed 3 bases and J 10 bases; nucleotides not matched to a gene: 8. The CDR3 loop spans 15 amino acids. Germline values: CDR1 SGHRS, CDR2 YFSETQ. This chain connects TRBV5-1 to TRBJ1-6; 9 bases are shared with TRBD1. This clonotype originated in a human donor in a cohort sampled during active COVID-19. The material sequenced was peripheral blood. The CDR3 sequence: CASSSELTGGSPLHF. Here the CDR3 DNA reads TGCGCCAGCAGCTCGGAATTGACAGGGGGATCACCCCTCCACTTT.